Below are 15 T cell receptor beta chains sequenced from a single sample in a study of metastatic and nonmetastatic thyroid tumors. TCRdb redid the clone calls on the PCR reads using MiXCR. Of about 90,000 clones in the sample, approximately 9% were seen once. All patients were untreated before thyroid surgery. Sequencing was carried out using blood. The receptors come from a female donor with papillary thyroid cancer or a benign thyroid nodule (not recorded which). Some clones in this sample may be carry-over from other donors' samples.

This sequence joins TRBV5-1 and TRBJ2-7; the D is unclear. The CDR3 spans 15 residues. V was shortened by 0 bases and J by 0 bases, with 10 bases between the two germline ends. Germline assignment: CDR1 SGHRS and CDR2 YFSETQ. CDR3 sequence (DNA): TGCGCCAGCAGCTTGGTCCGCGGCGGCTCCTACGAGCAGTACTTC. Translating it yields CASSLVRGGSYEQYF.

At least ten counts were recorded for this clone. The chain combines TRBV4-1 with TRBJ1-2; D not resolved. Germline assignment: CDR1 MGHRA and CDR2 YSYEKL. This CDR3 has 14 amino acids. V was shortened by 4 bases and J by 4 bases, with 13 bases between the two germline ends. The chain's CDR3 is CASSLDGKLYGYTF. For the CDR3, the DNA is TGCGCCAGCAGCCTGGACGGGAAACTCTATGGCTACACCTTC.

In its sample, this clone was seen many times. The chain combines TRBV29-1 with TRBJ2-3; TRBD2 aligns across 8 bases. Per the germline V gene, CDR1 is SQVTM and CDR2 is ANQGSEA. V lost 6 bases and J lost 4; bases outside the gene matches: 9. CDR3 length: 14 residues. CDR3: CSVALLAGPDTQYF. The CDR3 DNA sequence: TGCAGCGTAGCCCTCCTAGCGGGCCCAGATACGCAGTATTTT.

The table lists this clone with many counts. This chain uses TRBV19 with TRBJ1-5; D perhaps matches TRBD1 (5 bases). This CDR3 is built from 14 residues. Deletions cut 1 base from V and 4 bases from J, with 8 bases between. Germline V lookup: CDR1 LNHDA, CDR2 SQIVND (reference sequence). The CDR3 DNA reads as TGTGCCAGTAGTATAGGGGACGGGAATCAGCCCCAGCATTTT. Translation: CASSIGDGNQPQHF.

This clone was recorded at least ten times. The CDR3 reads CASSLPQGRSYNSPLHF. The CDR3 DNA is TGTGCCAGCAGCCTTCCGCAGGGCCGCTCCTATAATTCACCCCTCCACTTT. V and J are TRBV11-1 and TRBJ1-6; maybe TRBD1 (5 bases). The CDR3 covers 17 residues. In germline, CDR1 is SGHAT, CDR2 FQDESV (reference sequence). V was shortened by 5 bases and J by 0 bases, with 14 bases between the two germline ends.

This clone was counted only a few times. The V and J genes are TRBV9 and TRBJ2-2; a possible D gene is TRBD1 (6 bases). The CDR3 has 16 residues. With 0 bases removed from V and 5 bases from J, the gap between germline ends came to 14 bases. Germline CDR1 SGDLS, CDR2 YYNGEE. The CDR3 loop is CASSVASAGETGELFF. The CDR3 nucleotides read TGTGCCAGCAGCGTAGCCTCTGCAGGGGAGACCGGGGAGCTGTTTTTT.

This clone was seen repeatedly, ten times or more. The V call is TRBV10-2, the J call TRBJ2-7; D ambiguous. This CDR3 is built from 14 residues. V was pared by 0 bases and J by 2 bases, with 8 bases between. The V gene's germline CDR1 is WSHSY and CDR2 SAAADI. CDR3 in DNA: TGCGCCAGCAGTGAGTCGTTGGGAACCTACGAGCAGTACTTC. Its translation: CASSESLGTYEQYF.

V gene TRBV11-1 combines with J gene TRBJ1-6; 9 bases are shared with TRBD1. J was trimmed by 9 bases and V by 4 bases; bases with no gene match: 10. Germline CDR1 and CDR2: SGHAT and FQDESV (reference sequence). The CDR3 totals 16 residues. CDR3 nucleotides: TGTGCCAGCAGCTCCCGGACAGGGGTGGGTGGTTCACCCCTCCACTTT. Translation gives CASSSRTGVGGSPLHF.

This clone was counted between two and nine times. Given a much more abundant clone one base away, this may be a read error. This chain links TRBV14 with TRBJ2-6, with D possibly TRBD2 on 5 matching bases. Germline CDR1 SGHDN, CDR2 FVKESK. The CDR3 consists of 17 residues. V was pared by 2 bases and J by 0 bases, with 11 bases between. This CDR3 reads CASSQMRASSGANVLTF. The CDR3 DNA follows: TGTGCCAGCAGCCAAATGCGGGCGAGCTCTGGGGCCAACGTCCTGACTTTC. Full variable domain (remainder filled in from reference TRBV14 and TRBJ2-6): EAGVTQFPSHSVIEKGQTVTLRCDPISGHDNLYWYRRVMGKEIKFLLHFVKESKQDESGMPNNRFLAERTGGTYSTLKVQPAELEDSGVYFCASSQMRASSGANVLTFGAGSRLTVL.

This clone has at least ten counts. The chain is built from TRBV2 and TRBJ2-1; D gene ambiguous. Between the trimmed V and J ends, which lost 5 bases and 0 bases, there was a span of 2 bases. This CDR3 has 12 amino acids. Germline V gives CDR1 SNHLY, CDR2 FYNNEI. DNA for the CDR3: TGTGCCAGCAGTCGCTCCTACAATGAGCAGTTCTTC. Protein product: CASSRSYNEQFF.

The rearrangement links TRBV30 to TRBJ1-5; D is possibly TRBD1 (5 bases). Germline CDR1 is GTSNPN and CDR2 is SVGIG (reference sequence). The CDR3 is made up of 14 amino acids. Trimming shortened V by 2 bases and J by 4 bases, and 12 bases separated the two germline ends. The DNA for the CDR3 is TGTGCCTGGAGTCCCTGGGACGGTAATCAGCCCCAGCATTTT. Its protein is CAWSPWDGNQPQHF.

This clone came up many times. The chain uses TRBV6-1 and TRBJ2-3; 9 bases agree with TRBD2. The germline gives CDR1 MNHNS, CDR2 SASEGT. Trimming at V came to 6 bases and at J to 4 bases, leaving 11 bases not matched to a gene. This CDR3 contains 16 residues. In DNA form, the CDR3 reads TGTGCCAGCAGGAAAAGACCTAGCGGGGAATCAGATACGCAGTATTTT. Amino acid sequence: CASRKRPSGESDTQYF.

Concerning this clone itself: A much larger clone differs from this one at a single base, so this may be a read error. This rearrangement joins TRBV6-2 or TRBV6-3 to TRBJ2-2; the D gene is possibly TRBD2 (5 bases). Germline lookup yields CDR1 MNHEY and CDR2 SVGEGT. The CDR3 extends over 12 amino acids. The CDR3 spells CASSEYTGDLFF. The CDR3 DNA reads TGTGCCAGCAGTGAGTACACCGGGGATCTGTTTTTT.

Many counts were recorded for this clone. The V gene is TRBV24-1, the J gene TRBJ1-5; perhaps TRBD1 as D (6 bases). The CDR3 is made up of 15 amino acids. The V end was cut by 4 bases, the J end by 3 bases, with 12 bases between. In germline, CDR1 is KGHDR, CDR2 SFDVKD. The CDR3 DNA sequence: TGTGCCACCAGTGACCCCCGGACAGACAATCAGCCCCAGCATTTT. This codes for CATSDPRTDNQPQHF.

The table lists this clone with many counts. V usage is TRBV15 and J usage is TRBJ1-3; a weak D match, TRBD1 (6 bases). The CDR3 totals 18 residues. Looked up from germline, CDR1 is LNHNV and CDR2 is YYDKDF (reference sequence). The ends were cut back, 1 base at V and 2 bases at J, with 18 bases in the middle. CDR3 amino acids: CATSRVVAQGGPGNTIYF. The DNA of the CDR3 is TGTGCCACCAGCAGAGTTGTCGCCCAAGGGGGGCCTGGAAACACCATATATTTT.